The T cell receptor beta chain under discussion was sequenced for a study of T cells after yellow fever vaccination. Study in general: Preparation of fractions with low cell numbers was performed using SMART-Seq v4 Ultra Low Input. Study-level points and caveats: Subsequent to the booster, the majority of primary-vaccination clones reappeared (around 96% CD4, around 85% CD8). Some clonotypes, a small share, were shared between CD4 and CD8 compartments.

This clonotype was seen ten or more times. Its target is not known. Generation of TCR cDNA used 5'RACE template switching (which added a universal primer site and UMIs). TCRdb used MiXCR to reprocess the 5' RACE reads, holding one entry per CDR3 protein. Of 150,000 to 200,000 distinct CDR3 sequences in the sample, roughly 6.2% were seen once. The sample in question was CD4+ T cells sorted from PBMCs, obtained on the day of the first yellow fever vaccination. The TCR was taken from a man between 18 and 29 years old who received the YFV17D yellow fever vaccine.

Here the CDR3 reads CASSFWSGGGELFF. CDR3 DNA sequence: TGTGCCAGCAGTTTTTGGAGCGGGGGAGGGGAGCTGTTTTTT. This chain joins TRBV12-3 or TRBV12-4 and TRBJ2-2, with 8 nucleotides matching TRBD2. The junction had 5 bases not matched to a gene; V was cut back by 3 bases and J by 8 bases. The CDR3 runs to 14 residues.